These T cell receptor beta chains were read from a single sample in a study of blood T cell repertoires in COVID-19. This table comes from immunoSEQ multiplex PCR, and its TCRdb copy is limited to in-frame clones, with some not included. The sample yields about 120,000 clones, roughly four fifths seen once. Sequencing was done on a sample of peripheral blood. The receptors stem from a man aged 50-59 years with acute or convalescent COVID-19. Both conserved end residues are trimmed from each CDR3. The order of the fields is CDR3 length, V gene, D gene, CDR3 protein. D genes are given only for firm matches.

cdr3_length: 13
v_call: TRBV5-1
d_call: .
cdr3_aa: ASSPVPPVRVVQY

cdr3_length: 12
v_call: TRBV18
d_call: TRBD1
cdr3_aa: ASSLDRANQPQH

cdr3_length: 14
v_call: TRBV5-4
d_call: TRBD2
cdr3_aa: ASIMTPLAGTGELF

cdr3_length: 14
v_call: TRBV3-1/TRBV3-2
d_call: TRBD2
cdr3_aa: ASSSTSGGALYEQY

cdr3_length: 11
v_call: TRBV29-1
d_call: .
cdr3_aa: SVEWGLYNEQF

cdr3_length: 10
v_call: TRBV19
d_call: .
cdr3_aa: ASSIGATEAF

cdr3_length: 9
v_call: TRBV29-1
d_call: .
cdr3_aa: SVVGGKEAF

cdr3_length: 12
v_call: TRBV10-2
d_call: .
cdr3_aa: ASSGLLKYNEQF

cdr3_length: 15
v_call: TRBV27
d_call: TRBD2
cdr3_aa: ASRGLAGGPLYNEQF

cdr3_length: 13
v_call: TRBV6-1
d_call: TRBD1
cdr3_aa: ASRVGQPDYNEQF

cdr3_length: 15
v_call: TRBV19
d_call: .
cdr3_aa: ASSPHRTSRGTDTQY

cdr3_length: 12
v_call: TRBV4-1
d_call: .
cdr3_aa: ASSQGQLNTEAF

cdr3_length: 15
v_call: TRBV2
d_call: TRBD2
cdr3_aa: ASSPTRTSGVQETQY

cdr3_length: 13
v_call: TRBV7-8
d_call: TRBD2
cdr3_aa: ASTPLAGGWDTQY

cdr3_length: 14
v_call: TRBV28
d_call: .
cdr3_aa: ASSTPQGKGSYEQY

cdr3_length: 13
v_call: TRBV27
d_call: TRBD1
cdr3_aa: ASSLTGGENQPQH

cdr3_length: 14
v_call: TRBV4-1
d_call: .
cdr3_aa: ASSQVAEISYNEQF

cdr3_length: 10
v_call: TRBV13
d_call: .
cdr3_aa: ASSLMGTEQF

cdr3_length: 13
v_call: TRBV7-3
d_call: .
cdr3_aa: ASSLTREMNTEAF

cdr3_length: 14
v_call: TRBV18
d_call: .
cdr3_aa: ASSLSGTFSNQPQH

cdr3_length: 14
v_call: TRBV6-4
d_call: TRBD2
cdr3_aa: ASSAEAGGHTDTQY

cdr3_length: 9
v_call: TRBV29-1
d_call: .
cdr3_aa: SVLPQETQY

cdr3_length: 13
v_call: TRBV19
d_call: .
cdr3_aa: ASSSTPGLADTQY

cdr3_length: 15
v_call: TRBV19
d_call: .
cdr3_aa: ASTPLAGWYSNQPQH

cdr3_length: 10
v_call: TRBV18
d_call: TRBD1
cdr3_aa: ASSGTGYEQY

cdr3_length: 12
v_call: TRBV6-5
d_call: .
cdr3_aa: ASSPNTANTEAF

cdr3_length: 11
v_call: TRBV6-5
d_call: TRBD2
cdr3_aa: ASSLREADTQY

cdr3_length: 11
v_call: TRBV28
d_call: .
cdr3_aa: ASSLPQGPGQF

cdr3_length: 13
v_call: TRBV28
d_call: TRBD1
cdr3_aa: ASSGPGQGAYEQY

cdr3_length: 14
v_call: TRBV6-2/TRBV6-3
d_call: .
cdr3_aa: ASSYWGQGFYNEQF

cdr3_length: 12
v_call: TRBV25-1
d_call: .
cdr3_aa: ASSEPGWAGELF

cdr3_length: 12
v_call: TRBV11-1
d_call: .
cdr3_aa: ASSFTGDQETQY

cdr3_length: 11
v_call: TRBV7-2
d_call: .
cdr3_aa: ASKAALYNEQF

cdr3_length: 16
v_call: TRBV11-3
d_call: .
cdr3_aa: ASSLGGAQSHQFYEQY

cdr3_length: 11
v_call: TRBV12-3/TRBV12-4
d_call: .
cdr3_aa: ASSSNSNQPQH

cdr3_length: 13
v_call: TRBV30
d_call: TRBD2
cdr3_aa: AWSRGGGASDTQY

cdr3_length: 11
v_call: TRBV11-2
d_call: .
cdr3_aa: ASSPDRSGGYT

cdr3_length: 13
v_call: TRBV2
d_call: TRBD1
cdr3_aa: ASTSDRFNTGELF

cdr3_length: 11
v_call: TRBV3-1/TRBV3-2
d_call: .
cdr3_aa: ASSLKDSNGYT

cdr3_length: 13
v_call: TRBV5-1
d_call: .
cdr3_aa: ASSPFGGGGNTIY

cdr3_length: 12
v_call: TRBV6-5
d_call: .
cdr3_aa: ASSRTVMNTEAF

cdr3_length: 13
v_call: TRBV7-3
d_call: .
cdr3_aa: ASSLSAGSGNTIY

cdr3_length: 15
v_call: TRBV9
d_call: TRBD2
cdr3_aa: ASSSRDPGLGNNEQF

cdr3_length: 13
v_call: TRBV7-6
d_call: .
cdr3_aa: ASSLVVGAGSPLH

cdr3_length: 14
v_call: TRBV4-2
d_call: .
cdr3_aa: ASSQDLGTLSNEQF

cdr3_length: 18
v_call: TRBV13
d_call: TRBD1
cdr3_aa: ASSSRGGQGATPTNEKLF

cdr3_length: 12
v_call: TRBV5-1
d_call: .
cdr3_aa: ASSSETASYEQY

cdr3_length: 12
v_call: TRBV11-3
d_call: .
cdr3_aa: ASSLGSLGGEQF

cdr3_length: 11
v_call: TRBV28
d_call: .
cdr3_aa: ASSPMFQGEAF

cdr3_length: 12
v_call: TRBV7-9
d_call: TRBD1
cdr3_aa: ASSLVPGGLSQH

cdr3_length: 10
v_call: TRBV6-5
d_call: .
cdr3_aa: ASSWSMSEAF

cdr3_length: 12
v_call: TRBV2
d_call: TRBD1
cdr3_aa: ASSPTGPGNTIY

cdr3_length: 14
v_call: TRBV14
d_call: .
cdr3_aa: ASSQVLGSSGNTIY

cdr3_length: 16
v_call: TRBV30
d_call: TRBD1
cdr3_aa: AWGTDRGLRGRLTEAF

cdr3_length: 13
v_call: TRBV10-3
d_call: TRBD2
cdr3_aa: AISVASGRAGELF

cdr3_length: 13
v_call: TRBV9
d_call: .
cdr3_aa: ASSVARGSYNEQF

cdr3_length: 11
v_call: TRBV5-6
d_call: TRBD1
cdr3_aa: ASSSGQGDEQY